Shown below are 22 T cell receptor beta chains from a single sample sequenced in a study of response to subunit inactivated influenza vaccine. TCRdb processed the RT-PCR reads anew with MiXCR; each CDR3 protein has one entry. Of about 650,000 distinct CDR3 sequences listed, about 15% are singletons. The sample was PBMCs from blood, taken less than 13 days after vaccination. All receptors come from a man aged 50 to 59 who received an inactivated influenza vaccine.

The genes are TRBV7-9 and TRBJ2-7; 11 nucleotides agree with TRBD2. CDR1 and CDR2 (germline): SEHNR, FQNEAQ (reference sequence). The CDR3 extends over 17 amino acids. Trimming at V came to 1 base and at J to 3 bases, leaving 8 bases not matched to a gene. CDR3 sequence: CASSLVPGTSGYYEQYF. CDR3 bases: TGTGCCAGCAGCTTAGTCCCAGGGACTAGCGGTTACTACGAGCAGTACTTC.

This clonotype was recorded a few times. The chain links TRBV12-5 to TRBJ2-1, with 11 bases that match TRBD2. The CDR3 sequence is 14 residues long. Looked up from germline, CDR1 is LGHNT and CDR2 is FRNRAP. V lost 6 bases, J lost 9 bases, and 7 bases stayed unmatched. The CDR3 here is CASGLGTSGGEQFF. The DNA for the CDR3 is TGTGCTAGTGGCCTGGGGACTAGCGGCGGTGAGCAGTTCTTC.

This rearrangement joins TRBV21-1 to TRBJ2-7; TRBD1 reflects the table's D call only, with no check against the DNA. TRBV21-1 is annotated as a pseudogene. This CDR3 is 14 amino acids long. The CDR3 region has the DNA TGTGCCAGCAGCAAGGTGGAGAGGGTTCACGAGCAGTACTTC. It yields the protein CASSKVERVHEQYF.

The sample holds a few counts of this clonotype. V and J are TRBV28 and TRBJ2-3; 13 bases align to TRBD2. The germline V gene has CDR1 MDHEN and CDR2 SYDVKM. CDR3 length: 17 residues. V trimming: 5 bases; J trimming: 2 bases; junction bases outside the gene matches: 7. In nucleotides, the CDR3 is TGTGCCAGCAGTAGCCCGGGACTAGCGGGAATCACAGATACGCAGTATTTT. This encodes CASSSPGLAGITDTQYF. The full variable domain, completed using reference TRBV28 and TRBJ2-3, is DVKVTQSSRYLVKRTGEKVFLECVQDMDHENMFWYRQDPGLGLRLIYFSYDVKMKEKGDIPEGYSVSREKKERFSLILESASTNQTSMYLCASSSPGLAGITDTQYFGPGTRLTVL.

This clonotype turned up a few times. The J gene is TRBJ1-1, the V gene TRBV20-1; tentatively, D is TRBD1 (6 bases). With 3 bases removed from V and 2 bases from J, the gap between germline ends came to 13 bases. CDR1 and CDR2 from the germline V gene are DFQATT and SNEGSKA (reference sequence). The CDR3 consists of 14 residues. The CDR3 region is CSASPRGVNTEAFF. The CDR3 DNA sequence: TGCAGTGCTAGCCCTAGGGGGGTAAACACTGAAGCTTTCTTT.

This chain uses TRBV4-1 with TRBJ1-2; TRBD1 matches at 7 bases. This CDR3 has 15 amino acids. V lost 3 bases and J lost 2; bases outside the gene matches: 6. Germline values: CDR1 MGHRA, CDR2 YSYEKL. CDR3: CASSHREGANYGYTF. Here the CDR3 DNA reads TGCGCCAGCAGCCACAGGGAGGGGGCCAACTATGGCTACACCTTC.

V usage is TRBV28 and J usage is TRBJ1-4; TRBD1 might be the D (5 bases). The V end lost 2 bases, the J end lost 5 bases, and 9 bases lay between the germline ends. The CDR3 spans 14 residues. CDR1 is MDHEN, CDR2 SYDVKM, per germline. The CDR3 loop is CASSLRRDNEKLFF. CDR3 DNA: TGTGCCAGCAGTTTAAGACGGGACAATGAAAAACTGTTTTTT. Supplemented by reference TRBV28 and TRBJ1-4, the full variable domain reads DVKVTQSSRYLVKRTGEKVFLECVQDMDHENMFWYRQDPGLGLRLIYFSYDVKMKEKGDIPEGYSVSREKKERFSLILESASTNQTSMYLCASSLRRDNEKLFFGSGTQLSVL.

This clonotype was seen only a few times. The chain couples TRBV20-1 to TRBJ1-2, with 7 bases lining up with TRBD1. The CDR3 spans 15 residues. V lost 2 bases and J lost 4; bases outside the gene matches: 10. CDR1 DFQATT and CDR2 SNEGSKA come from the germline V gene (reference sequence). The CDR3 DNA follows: TGCAGTGCTAGAAGCCCGACAGGGAGCAGCTATGGCTACACCTTC. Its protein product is CSARSPTGSSYGYTF.

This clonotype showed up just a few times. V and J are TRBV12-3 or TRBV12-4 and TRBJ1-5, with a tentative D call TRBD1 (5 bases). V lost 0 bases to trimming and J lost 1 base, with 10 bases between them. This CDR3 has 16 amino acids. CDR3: CASSLAAGESNQPQHF. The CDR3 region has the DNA TGTGCCAGCAGTTTAGCGGCGGGGGAAAGCAATCAGCCCCAGCATTTT.

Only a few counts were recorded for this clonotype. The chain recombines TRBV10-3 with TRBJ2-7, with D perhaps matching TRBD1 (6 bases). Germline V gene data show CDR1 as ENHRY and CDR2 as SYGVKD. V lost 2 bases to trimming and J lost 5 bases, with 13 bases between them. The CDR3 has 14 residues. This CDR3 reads CAISETGYSDEQYF. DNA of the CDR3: TGTGCCATCAGTGAGACAGGGTATAGCGACGAGCAGTACTTC.

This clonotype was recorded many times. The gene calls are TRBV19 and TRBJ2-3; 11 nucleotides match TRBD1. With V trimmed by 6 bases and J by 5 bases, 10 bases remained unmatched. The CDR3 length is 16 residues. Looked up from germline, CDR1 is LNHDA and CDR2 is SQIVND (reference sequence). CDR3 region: CASRRDRGIGRDTQYF. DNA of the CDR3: TGTGCCAGTAGGCGGGACAGGGGGATTGGCAGAGATACGCAGTATTTT.

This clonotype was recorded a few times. CDR3 in amino acids: CASSPFGQGFDEQYF. CDR3 nucleotides: TGTGCCAGCAGTCCTTTCGGACAGGGCTTCGACGAGCAGTACTTC. The chain couples TRBV6-2 or TRBV6-3 to TRBJ2-7, with 8 nucleotides matching TRBD1. The CDR3 sequence is 15 residues long. Germline CDR1 MNHEY, CDR2 SVGEGT. Trimming cost V 5 bases and J 5 bases; bases outside gene matches: 11.

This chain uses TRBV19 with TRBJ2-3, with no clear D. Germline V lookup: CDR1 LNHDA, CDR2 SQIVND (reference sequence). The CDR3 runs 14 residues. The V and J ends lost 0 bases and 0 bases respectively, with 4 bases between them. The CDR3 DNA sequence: TGTGCCAGTAGTATAGACGCCAGCACAGATACGCAGTATTTT. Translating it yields CASSIDASTDTQYF.

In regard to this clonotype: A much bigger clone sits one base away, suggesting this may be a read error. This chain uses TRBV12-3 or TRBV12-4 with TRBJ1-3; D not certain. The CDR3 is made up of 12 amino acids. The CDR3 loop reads CASASSGTTIYF. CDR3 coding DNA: TGTGCCAGCGCGAGCTCTGGAACCACCATATATTTT.

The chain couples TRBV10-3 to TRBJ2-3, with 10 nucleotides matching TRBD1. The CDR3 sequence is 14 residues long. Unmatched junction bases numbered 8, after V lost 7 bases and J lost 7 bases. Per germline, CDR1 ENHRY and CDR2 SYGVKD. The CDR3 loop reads CAITRGTGENTQYF. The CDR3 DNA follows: TGTGCCATCACTCGGGGGACAGGGGAAAATACGCAGTATTTT.

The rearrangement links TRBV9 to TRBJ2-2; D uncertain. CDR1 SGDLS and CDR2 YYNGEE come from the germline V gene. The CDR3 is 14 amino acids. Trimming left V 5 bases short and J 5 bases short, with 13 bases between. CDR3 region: CASSDPLRTGELFF. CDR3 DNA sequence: TGTGCCAGCAGTGATCCGCTACGGACCGGGGAGCTGTTTTTT.

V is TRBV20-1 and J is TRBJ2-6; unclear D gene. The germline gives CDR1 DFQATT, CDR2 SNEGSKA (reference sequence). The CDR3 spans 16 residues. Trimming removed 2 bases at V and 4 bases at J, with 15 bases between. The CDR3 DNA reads TGCAGTGCTAGATCCCTCTCGAGCGAGGGGGCCAACGTCCTGACTTTC. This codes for CSARSLSSEGANVLTF.

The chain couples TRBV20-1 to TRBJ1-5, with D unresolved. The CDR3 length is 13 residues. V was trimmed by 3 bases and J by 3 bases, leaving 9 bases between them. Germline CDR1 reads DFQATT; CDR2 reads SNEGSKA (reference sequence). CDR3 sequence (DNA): TGCAGTGCTAGTCAAAAACTCAATCAGCCCCAGCATTTT. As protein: CSASQKLNQPQHF.

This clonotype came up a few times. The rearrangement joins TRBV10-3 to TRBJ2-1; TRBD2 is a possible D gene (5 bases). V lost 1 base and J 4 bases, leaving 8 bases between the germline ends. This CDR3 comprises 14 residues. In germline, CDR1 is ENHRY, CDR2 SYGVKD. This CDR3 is CAISEFRDYNEQFF. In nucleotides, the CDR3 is TGTGCCATCAGTGAGTTTCGGGATTACAATGAGCAGTTCTTC.

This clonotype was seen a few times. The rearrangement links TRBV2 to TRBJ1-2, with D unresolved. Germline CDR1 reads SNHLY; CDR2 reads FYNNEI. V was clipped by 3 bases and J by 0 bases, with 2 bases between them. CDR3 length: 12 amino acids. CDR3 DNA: TGTGCCAGCAGTGAGACTAACTATGGCTACACCTTC. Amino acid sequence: CASSETNYGYTF.

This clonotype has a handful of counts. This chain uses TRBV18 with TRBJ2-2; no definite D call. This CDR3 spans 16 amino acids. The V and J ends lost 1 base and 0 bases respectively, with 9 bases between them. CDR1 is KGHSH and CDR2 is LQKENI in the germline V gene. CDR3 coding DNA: TGTGCCAGCTCACCACTCGAGACCTCGAACACCGGGGAGCTGTTTTTT. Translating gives CASSPLETSNTGELFF.

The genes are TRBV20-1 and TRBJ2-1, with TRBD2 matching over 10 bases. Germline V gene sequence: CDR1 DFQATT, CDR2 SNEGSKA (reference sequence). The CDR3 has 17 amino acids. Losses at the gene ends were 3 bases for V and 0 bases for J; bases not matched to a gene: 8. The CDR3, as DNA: TGCAGTGCTAGCCCTACTAGCGGGATCACCTCCTACAATGAGCAGTTCTTC. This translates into CSASPTSGITSYNEQFF.